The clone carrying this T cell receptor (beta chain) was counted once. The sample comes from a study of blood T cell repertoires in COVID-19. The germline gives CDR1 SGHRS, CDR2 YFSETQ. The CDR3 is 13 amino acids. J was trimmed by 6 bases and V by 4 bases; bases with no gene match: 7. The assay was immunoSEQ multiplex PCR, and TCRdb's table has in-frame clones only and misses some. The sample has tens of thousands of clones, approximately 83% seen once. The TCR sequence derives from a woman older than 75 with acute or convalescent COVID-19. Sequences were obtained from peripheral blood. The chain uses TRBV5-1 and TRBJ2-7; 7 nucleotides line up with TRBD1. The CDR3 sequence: CASSTDRVSEQYF. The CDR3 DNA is TGCGCCAGCAGCACTGACAGGGTGAGCGAGCAGTACTTC.